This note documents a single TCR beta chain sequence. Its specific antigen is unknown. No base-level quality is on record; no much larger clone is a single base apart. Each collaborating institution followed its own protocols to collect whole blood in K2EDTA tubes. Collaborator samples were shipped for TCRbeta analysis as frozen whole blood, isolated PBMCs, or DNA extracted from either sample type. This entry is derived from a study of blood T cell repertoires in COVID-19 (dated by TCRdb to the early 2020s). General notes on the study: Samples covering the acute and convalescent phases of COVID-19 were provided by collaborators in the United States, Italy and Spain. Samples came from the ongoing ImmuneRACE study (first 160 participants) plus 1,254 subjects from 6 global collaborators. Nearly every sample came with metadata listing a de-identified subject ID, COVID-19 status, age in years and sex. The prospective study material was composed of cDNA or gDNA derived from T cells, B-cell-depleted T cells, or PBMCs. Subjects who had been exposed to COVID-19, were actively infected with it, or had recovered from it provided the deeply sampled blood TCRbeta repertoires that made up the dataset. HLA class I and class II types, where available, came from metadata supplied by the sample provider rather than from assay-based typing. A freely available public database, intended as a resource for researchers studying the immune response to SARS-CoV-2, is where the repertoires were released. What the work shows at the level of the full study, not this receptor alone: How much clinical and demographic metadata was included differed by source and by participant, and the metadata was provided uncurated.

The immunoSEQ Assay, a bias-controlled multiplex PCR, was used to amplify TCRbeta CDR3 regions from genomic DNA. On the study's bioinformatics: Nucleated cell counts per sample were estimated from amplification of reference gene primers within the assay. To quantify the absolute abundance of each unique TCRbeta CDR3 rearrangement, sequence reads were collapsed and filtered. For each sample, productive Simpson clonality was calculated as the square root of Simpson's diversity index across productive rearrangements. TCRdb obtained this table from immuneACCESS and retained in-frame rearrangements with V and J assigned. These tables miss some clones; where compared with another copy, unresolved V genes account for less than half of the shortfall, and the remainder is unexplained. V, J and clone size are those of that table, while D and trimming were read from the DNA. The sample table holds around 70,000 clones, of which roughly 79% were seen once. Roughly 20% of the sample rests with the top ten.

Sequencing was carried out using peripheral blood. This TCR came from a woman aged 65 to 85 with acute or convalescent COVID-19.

The base sequence is TGTGCCAGCAGCCTGGCAGAGACCCAGTACTTC. It is translated as CASSLAETQYF. Recombination linked TRBV12-3 or TRBV12-4 to TRBJ2-5; there is no confident call for the D gene. V is clipped by 6 bases and J by 4 bases, and the sequence between their germline boundaries is 6 bases long. Including cysteine and phenylalanine, the CDR3 has 11 amino acids. The DNA shown is the 33-base CDR3, in frame from base 1.